The 7 T cell receptor beta chains presented below share a single source sample, sequenced in a study of cytomegalovirus exposure and HLA in healthy donors. PCR used 60 Vbeta primers and 13 Jbeta primers. TCRdb's table, derived via immunoSEQ multiplex PCR, lists solely in-frame clones and lacks some. Of 200,000 or so clones listed, 80% were seen once; the top ten hold 6.3%. Sequenced sample: PBMCs. All receptors derive from a man in his forties or fifties in good health and CMV-seropositive.

CDR3 sequence: CASSPISAGAQETQYF. DNA for the CDR3: TGTGCCAGCTCACCCATATCTGCAGGGGCCCAAGAGACCCAGTACTTC. This chain links TRBV18 with TRBJ2-5; D may be TRBD1 (6 bases). Between the trimmed V and J ends, which lost 3 bases and 1 base, there was a span of 15 bases. CDR1 and CDR2 (germline): KGHSH, LQKENI. The CDR3 spans 16 residues.

The gene calls are TRBV6-5 and TRBJ1-1; 9 nucleotides agree with TRBD1. The CDR3 contains 12 residues. V lost 6 bases, J lost 7 bases, and 3 bases stayed unmatched. Germline CDR1 is MNHEY and CDR2 is SVGAGI. The CDR3 is CASRGTGLEAFF. CDR3 coding DNA: TGTGCCAGCAGGGGGACAGGGCTTGAAGCTTTCTTT.

This clone has just a few counts. The chain couples TRBV4-3 to TRBJ1-6; 7 bases match TRBD1. CDR3 length: 15 residues. Germline V gene lookup returns CDR1 LGHNA and CDR2 YSLEER. After removal of 2 bases from V and 10 bases from J, the junction contained 8 bases not matched to a gene. CDR3 protein: CASSQSDRLGSPLHF. The CDR3 DNA reads as TGCGCCAGCAGCCAATCGGACAGGTTAGGATCACCCCTCCACTTT.

The CDR3 here is CASSFQGAVNEQFF. Written as DNA, the CDR3 is TGTGCCAGCAGCTTCCAGGGGGCGGTCAATGAGCAGTTCTTC. J is TRBJ2-1 and V is TRBV5-6; 8 bases map to TRBD1. From germline, CDR1 is SGHDT and CDR2 YYEEEE. The V gene end was trimmed by 2 bases and the J gene end by 6 bases; junction bases not matched to a gene: 4. This CDR3 has 14 amino acids. Full variable domain (remainder filled in from reference TRBV5-6 and TRBJ2-1): DAGVTQSPTHLIKTRGQQVTLRCSPKSGHDTVSWYQQALGQGPQFIFQYYEEEERQRGNFPDRFSGHQFPNYSSELNVNALLLGDSALYLCASSFQGAVNEQFFGPGTRLTVL.

This sequence joins TRBV19 and TRBJ2-5, with D possibly TRBD2 on 6 matching bases. This CDR3 is 14 amino acids long. Germline-derived CDR1 and CDR2 are LNHDA and SQIVND (reference sequence). V was cut by 7 bases and J by 5 bases, with 17 bases left in between. The CDR3 reads CASNYGGIQETQYF. In nucleotides, the CDR3 is TGTGCCAGTAATTACGGAGGGATTCAGGAGACCCAGTACTTC.

The chain carries TRBV10-3 and TRBJ2-7; possible D gene TRBD2, 6 bases. Germline CDR1 and CDR2: ENHRY and SYGVKD. This CDR3 contains 12 residues. As DNA, the CDR3 is TGTGACGTTGCGGGGCGACGTTACGAGCAGTACTTC. Residues: CDVAGRRYEQYF.

This rearrangement joins TRBV2 to TRBJ2-5; D gene uncertain. The J call may be wrong; the DNA end is better matched by TRBJ2-7. Germline V gene data show CDR1 as SNHLY and CDR2 as FYNNEI. The CDR3 has 12 residues. The CDR3 reads CASKEQIYEQYF. CDR3 in DNA: TGTGCCAGCAAGGAACAGATCTACGAGCAGTACTTC.